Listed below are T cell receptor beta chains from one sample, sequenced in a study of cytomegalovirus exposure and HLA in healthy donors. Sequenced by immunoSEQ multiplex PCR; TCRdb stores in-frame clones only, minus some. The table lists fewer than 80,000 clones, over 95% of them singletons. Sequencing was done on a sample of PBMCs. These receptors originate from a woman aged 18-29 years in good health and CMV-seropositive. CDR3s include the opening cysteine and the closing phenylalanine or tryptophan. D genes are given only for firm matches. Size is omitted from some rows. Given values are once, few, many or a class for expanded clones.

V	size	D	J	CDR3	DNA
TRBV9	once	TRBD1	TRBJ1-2	CASSAGDRVSYGYTF	TGTGCCAGCAGCGCCGGGGACAGGGTTAGCTATGGCTACACCTTC
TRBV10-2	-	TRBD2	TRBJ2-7	CASLAGGGEQYF	TGCGCCAGCCTAGCGGGAGGTGGCGAGCAGTACTTC
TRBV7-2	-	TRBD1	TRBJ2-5	CASSSPGQGGETQYF	TGTGCCAGCAGCTCTCCGGGACAGGGGGGCGAGACCCAGTACTTC
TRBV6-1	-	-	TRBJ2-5	CASTRLDRPGTQYF	TGTGCCAGCACACGCTTAGACCGCCCGGGGACCCAGTACTTC
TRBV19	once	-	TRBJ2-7	CASRPAEGPYEQYF	TGTGCCAGTAGACCAGCGGAGGGCCCCTACGAGCAGTACTTC
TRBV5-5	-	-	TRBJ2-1	CASSPGTWNEQFF	TGTGCCAGCAGCCCGGGGACTTGGAATGAGCAGTTCTTC
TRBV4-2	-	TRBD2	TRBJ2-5	CASSQGSSGRRETQYF	TGTGCCAGCAGCCAAGGTTCCAGCGGGAGGAGGGAGACCCAGTACTTC
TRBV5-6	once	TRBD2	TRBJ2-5	CASSPLLREETQYF	TGTGCCAGCAGCCCATTATTGCGGGAGGAGACCCAGTACTTC
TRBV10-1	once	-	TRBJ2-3	CASSEMFRGQYF	TGCGCCAGCAGTGAAATGTTCAGGGGGCAGTATTTT
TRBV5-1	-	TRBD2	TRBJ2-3	CASRRGGDTQYF	TGCGCCAGCAGGCGGGGGGGAGATACGCAGTATTTT
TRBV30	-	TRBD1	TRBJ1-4	CAWGTGSNEKLFF	TGTGCCTGGGGGACAGGGTCTAATGAAAAACTGTTTTTT
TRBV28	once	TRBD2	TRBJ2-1	CASTKSGLAGGPGYNEQFF	TGTGCCAGCACGAAATCGGGACTAGCGGGAGGGCCAGGGTACAATGAGCAGTTCTTC
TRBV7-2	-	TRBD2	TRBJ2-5	CASSPRPGWRETFRETQYF	TGTGCCAGCAGCCCCCGACCTGGATGGCGGGAGACCTTCAGGGAGACCCAGTACTTC
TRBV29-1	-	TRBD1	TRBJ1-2	CSVGGGQGGYGYTF	TGCAGCGTTGGGGGCGGACAGGGTGGCTATGGCTACACCTTC
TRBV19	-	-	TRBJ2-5	CASGQEGVETQYF	TGTGCCAGTGGACAGGAGGGAGTGGAGACCCAGTACTTC
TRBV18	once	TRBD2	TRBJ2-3	CASSLTSLGTDTQYF	TGTGCCAGCTCGTTGACTAGCCTAGGAACAGATACGCAGTATTTT
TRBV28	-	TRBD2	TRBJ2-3	CASSFVGGRDTQYF	TGTGCCAGCAGTTTCGTGGGAGGGAGAGATACGCAGTATTTT
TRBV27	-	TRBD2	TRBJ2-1	CASSFVTSDFSYNEQFF	TGTGCCAGCAGTTTCGTGACTAGCGATTTCTCCTACAATGAGCAGTTCTTC
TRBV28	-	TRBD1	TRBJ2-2	CASSSTNRGWNTGELFF	TGTGCCAGCAGTTCCACCAACAGGGGGTGGAACACCGGGGAGCTGTTTTTT
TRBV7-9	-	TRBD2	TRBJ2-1	CASSSPSGRTNNEQFF	TGTGCCAGCAGCTCACCTAGCGGGAGGACGAACAATGAGCAGTTCTTC
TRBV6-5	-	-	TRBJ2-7	CASSPPGQLYEQYF	TGTGCCAGCAGTCCTCCGGGACAACTCTACGAGCAGTACTTC
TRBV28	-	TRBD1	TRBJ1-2	CASSGTGVNGYTF	TGTGCCAGCAGTGGGACAGGGGTTAATGGCTACACCTTC
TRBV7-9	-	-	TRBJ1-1	CASRERGDTEAFF	TGTGCCAGCAGAGAACGGGGGGACACTGAAGCTTTCTTT
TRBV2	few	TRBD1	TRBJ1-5	CASSGQGTSNQPQHF	TGTGCCAGCAGTGGACAGGGGACTAGCAATCAGCCCCAGCATTTT
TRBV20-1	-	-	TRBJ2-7	CSAAGGQEQYF	TGCAGTGCTGCCGGGGGGCAAGAGCAGTACTTC
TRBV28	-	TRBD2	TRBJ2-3	CASSLWTRGGGDSTDTQYF	TGTGCCAGCAGTTTATGGACCCGCGGTGGGGGGGATAGTACAGATACGCAGTATTTT
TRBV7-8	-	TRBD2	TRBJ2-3	CASSLKGLADSTDTQYF	TGTGCCAGCAGCTTAAAGGGACTAGCTGATAGCACAGATACGCAGTATTTT
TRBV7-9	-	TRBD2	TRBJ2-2	CASSFGTSVQRTGELFF	TGTGCCAGCAGCTTCGGGACTAGCGTTCAGAGGACCGGGGAGCTGTTTTTT
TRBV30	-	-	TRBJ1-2	CAWSPPGGNYGYTF	TGTGCCTGGAGTCCCCCGGGGGGCAACTATGGCTACACCTTC
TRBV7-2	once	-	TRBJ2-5	CASSLARQETQYF	TGTGCCAGCAGCTTAGCGAGGCAAGAGACCCAGTACTTC
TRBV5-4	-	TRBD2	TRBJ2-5	CASSPTRTSGEETQYF	TGTGCCAGCAGTCCAACTAGGACTAGCGGGGAAGAGACCCAGTACTTC
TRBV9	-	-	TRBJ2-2	CASSVDSGSNTGELFF	TGTGCCAGCAGCGTAGACTCAGGATCGAACACCGGGGAGCTGTTTTTT
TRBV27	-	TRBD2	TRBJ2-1	CASSLRREGGDEQFF	TGTGCCAGCAGTTTGAGGCGGGAGGGCGGGGATGAGCAGTTCTTC
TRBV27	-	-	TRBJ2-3	CASSFLADTQYF	TGTGCCAGCAGTTTTCTAGCAGATACGCAGTATTTT
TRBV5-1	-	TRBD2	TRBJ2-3	CASSLGASGTSTDTQYF	TGCGCCAGCAGCTTGGGAGCTAGCGGGACTAGCACAGATACGCAGTATTTT
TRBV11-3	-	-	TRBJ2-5	CASSLDGRGTQYF	TGTGCCAGCAGCTTAGACGGCCGCGGGACCCAGTACTTC
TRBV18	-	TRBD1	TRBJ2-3	CASSPQGAGSTDTQYF	TGTGCCAGCTCACCACAGGGGGCTGGGAGCACAGATACGCAGTATTTT
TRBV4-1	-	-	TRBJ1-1	CASSQLGGALAEAFF	TGCGCCAGCAGCCAACTAGGGGGGGCCTTAGCTGAAGCTTTCTTT
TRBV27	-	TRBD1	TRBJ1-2	CASRRTGQHYGYTF	TGTGCCAGCAGGAGAACGGGACAGCATTATGGCTACACCTTC
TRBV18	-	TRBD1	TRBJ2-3	CASSPYLTGGTDTQYF	TGTGCCAGCTCACCTTACTTGACAGGGGGCACAGATACGCAGTATTTT
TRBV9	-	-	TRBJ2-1	CASSVATGQVYNEQFF	TGTGCCAGCAGCGTAGCTACAGGCCAAGTATACAATGAGCAGTTCTTC
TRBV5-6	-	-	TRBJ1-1	CASSLQGMNTEAFF	TGTGCCAGCAGTCTACAGGGTATGAACACTGAAGCTTTCTTT
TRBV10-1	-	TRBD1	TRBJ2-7	CASSVQGTKAYEQYF	TGCGCCAGCAGCGTACAGGGGACGAAGGCCTACGAGCAGTACTTC
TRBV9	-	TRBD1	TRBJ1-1	CASRTLKTLVRGRGSAFF	TGTGCCAGCAGAACACTTAAAACTTTAGTCAGGGGGCGAGGGTCAGCTTTCTTT
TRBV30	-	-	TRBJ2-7	CAWSRSGYEQYF	TGTGCCTGGAGTAGGTCGGGGTACGAGCAGTACTTC
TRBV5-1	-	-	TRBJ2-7	CASKAGGESYEQYF	TGCGCCAGCAAGGCTGGAGGGGAATCCTACGAGCAGTACTTC
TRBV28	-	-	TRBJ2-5	CASSPWSRGVGETQYF	TGTGCCAGCAGTCCCTGGAGCAGGGGTGTAGGTGAGACCCAGTACTTC
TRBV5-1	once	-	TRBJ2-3	CASSVAATTDTQYF	TGCGCCAGCAGCGTAGCGGCCACCACAGATACGCAGTATTTT
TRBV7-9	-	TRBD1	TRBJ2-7	CASSRDRGIDHEQYF	TGTGCCAGCAGCCGGGACAGGGGCATAGACCACGAGCAGTACTTC
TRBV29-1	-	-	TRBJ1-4	CSVGGNEKLFF	TGCAGCGTTGGAGGTAATGAAAAACTGTTTTTT
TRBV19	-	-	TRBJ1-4	CASSKIQSTNEKLFF	TGTGCCAGTAGTAAAATACAGTCAACTAATGAAAAACTGTTTTTT
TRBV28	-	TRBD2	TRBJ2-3	CASSPLAGTTDTQYF	TGTGCCAGCAGCCCACTAGCGGGAACAACAGATACGCAGTATTTT
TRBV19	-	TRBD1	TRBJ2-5	CASSTGGRGQETQYF	TGTGCCAGTAGTACTGGGGGCAGGGGGCAAGAGACCCAGTACTTC
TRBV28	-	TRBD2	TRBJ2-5	CASSPLGTPAGAETQYF	TGTGCCAGCAGCCCTTTGGGGACCCCGGCGGGAGCTGAGACCCAGTACTTC
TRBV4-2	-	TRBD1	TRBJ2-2	CASSSGQGDFTGELFF	TGTGCCAGCAGCTCAGGACAGGGGGACTTCACCGGGGAGCTGTTTTTT
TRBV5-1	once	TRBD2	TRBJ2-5	CASSLVLAGTQETQYF	TGCGCCAGCAGCTTGGTGCTAGCGGGGACCCAAGAGACCCAGTACTTC
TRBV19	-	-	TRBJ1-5	CASSIHRDIDNQPQHF	TGTGCCAGTAGTATCCACCGGGATATAGACAATCAGCCCCAGCATTTT
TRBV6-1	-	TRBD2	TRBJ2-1	CASKREHSHEQFF	TGTGCCAGCAAGCGGGAGCATTCCCATGAGCAGTTCTTC
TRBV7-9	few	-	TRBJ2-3	CASSLGRVPFTDTQYF	TGTGCCAGCAGCTTAGGGCGGGTTCCCTTTACAGATACGCAGTATTTT
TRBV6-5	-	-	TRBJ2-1	CASSYPGNQQFF	TGTGCCAGCAGTTATCCCGGGAATCAGCAGTTCTTC